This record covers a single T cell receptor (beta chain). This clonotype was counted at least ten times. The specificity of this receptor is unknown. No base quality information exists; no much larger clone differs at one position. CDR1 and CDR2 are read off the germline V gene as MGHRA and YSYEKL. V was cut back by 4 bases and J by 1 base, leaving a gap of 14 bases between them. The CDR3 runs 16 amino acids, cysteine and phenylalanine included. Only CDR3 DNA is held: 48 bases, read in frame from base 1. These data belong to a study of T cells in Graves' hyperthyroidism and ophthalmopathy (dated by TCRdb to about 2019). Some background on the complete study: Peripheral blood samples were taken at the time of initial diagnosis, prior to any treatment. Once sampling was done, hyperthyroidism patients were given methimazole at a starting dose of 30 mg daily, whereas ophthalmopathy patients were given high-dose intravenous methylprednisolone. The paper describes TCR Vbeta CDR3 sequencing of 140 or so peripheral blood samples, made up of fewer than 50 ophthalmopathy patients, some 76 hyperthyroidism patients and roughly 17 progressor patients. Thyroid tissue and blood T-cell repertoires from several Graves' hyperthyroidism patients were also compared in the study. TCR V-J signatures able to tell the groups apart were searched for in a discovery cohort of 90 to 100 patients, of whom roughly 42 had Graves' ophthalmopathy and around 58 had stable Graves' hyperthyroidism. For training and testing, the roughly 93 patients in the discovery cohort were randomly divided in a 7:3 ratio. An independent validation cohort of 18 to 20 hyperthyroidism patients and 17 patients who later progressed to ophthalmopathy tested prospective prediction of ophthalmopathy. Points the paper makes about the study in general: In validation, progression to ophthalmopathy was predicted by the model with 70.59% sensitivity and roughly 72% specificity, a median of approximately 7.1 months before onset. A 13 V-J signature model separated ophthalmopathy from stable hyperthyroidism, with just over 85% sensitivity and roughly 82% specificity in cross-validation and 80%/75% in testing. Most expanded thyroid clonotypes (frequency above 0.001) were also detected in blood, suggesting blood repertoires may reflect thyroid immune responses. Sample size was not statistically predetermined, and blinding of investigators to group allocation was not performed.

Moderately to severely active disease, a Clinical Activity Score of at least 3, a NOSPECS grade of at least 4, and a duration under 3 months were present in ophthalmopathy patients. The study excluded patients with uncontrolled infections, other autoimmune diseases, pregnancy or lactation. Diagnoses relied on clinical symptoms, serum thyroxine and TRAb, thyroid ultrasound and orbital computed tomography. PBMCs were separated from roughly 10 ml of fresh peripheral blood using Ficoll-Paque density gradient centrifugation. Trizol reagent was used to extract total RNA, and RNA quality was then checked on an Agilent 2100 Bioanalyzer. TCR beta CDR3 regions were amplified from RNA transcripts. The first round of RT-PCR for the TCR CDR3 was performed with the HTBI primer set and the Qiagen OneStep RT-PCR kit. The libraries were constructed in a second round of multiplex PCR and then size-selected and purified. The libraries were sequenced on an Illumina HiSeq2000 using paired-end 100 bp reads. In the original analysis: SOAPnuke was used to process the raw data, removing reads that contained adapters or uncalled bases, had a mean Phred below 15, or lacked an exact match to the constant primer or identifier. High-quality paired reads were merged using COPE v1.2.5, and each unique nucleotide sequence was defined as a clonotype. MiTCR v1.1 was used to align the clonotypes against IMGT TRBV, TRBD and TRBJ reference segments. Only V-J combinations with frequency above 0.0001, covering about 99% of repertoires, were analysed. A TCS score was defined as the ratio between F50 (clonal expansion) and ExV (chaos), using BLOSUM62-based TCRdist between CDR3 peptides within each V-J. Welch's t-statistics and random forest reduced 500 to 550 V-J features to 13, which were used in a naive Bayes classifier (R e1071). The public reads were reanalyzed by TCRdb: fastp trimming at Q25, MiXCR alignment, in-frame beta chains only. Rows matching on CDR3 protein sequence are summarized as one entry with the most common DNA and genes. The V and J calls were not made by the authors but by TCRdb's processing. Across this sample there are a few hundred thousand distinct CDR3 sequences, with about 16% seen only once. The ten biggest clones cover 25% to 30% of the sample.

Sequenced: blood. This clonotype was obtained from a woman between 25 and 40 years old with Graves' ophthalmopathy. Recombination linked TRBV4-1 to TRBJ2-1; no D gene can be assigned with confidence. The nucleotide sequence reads TGCGCCAGCAGCCTCACGGGCACCAATTCCTACAATGAGCAGTTCTTC. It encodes CASSLTGTNSYNEQFF.